The 10 T cell receptor beta chains reported below all come from one sample, sequenced in a study of blood T cells in healthy people across ages. Through a sample-barcoded 5' primer and a J-beta primer mix, a second PCR was run for roughly 6 to 11 cycles. TCRdb re-called the 5' RACE reads with MiXCR, one entry per CDR3 protein. This sample carries some 700,000 distinct CDR3 sequences, approximately 43% of them seen once, and the ten largest clones take 20% to 25%. Sequencing was performed on blood. The receptors stem from a woman aged 60 to 75 in good health.

Comment on this clonotype: At one of its ends the junction is not consistent with the germline gene, which may arise from a read error. J is TRBJ2-5 and V is TRBV7-9; D might be TRBD1 (6 bases). The germline gives CDR1 SEHNR, CDR2 FQNEAQ (reference sequence). CDR3 length: 15 residues. CDR3 sequence reads: CASSRDRGIKETRYF. The CDR3 nucleotides read TGTGCCAGCAGCCGAGATAGGGGGATTAAGGAGACCCGGTACTTC.

This clonotype turned up a few times. The gene calls are TRBV20-1 and TRBJ2-1, with 10 bases matching TRBD2. The V and J ends lost 5 bases and 10 bases, in that order; junction bases with no gene match: 11. The CDR3 covers 14 residues. Germline values: CDR1 DFQATT, CDR2 SNEGSKA (reference sequence). The CDR3 DNA is TGCAGTGCTCCCGGGAGCGGGAGGGCCGGCGAGCAGTTCTTC. This gives the protein CSAPGSGRAGEQFF.

In its sample, this clonotype was seen a few times. The chain links TRBV12-3 or TRBV12-4 to TRBJ2-7; D gene ambiguous. Trimming took off 5 bases at V and 2 bases at J, with 10 bases between the two ends. CDR3 size: 13 residues. CDR3 DNA sequence: TGTGCCAGCAGTGTAACCCTAACCTACGAGCAGTACTTC. Translating it yields CASSVTLTYEQYF.

The gene calls are TRBV5-1 and TRBJ2-4; 9 nucleotides align to TRBD1. The V segment lost 0 bases and the J segment 13 bases; nucleotides outside the gene matches: 11. Looked up from germline, CDR1 is SGHRS and CDR2 is YFSETQ. The CDR3 runs to 15 residues. The CDR3 is CASSLGQGGSNEQYF. CDR3 DNA: TGCGCCAGCAGCTTGGGACAGGGGGGATCGAATGAGCAGTACTTC.

This clonotype was detected once. One end of the junction is discordant with germline, which a read error may explain. The chain joins TRBV7-3 to TRBJ2-1; TRBD1 might be the D (5 bases). The CDR3 consists of 16 residues. Germline loops: CDR1 SGHTA, CDR2 FQGTGA. CDR3 in amino acids: CAGSSLGEPSYNEQFF. DNA for the CDR3: TGTGCCGGCAGCTCATTAGGGGAACCTTCCTACAATGAGCAGTTCTTC.

This clonotype has just one count. J is TRBJ2-3 and V is TRBV20-1; D uncertain. Germline V gene lookup returns CDR1 DFQATT and CDR2 SNEGSKA (reference sequence). V was trimmed by 5 bases and J by 2 bases, leaving 11 bases between them. This CDR3 spans 13 amino acids. CDR3: CSAQDGYTDTQYF. CDR3 bases: TGCAGTGCTCAGGACGGCTACACAGATACGCAGTATTTT.

This sequence joins TRBV7-2 and TRBJ1-5; the match to TRBD1 covers 11 bases. CDR1 and CDR2 from the germline V gene are SGHTA and FQGNSA. J was trimmed by 5 bases and V by 5 bases; bases with no gene match: 2. This CDR3 region has 14 residues. The CDR3 DNA follows: TGTGCCAGCAGCGGACAGGGGGCCTATCAGCCCCAGCATTTT. Translated: CASSGQGAYQPQHF.

The chain joins TRBV20-1 to TRBJ1-2; no clear D gene. Germline V gives CDR1 DFQATT, CDR2 SNEGSKA (reference sequence). The CDR3 consists of 13 residues. V gave up 2 bases and J gave up 0 bases, with 7 bases separating them. In DNA form, the CDR3 reads TGCAGTGCTAGAACGGACGCTAACTATGGCTACACCTTC. Translation gives CSARTDANYGYTF.

CDR3 in DNA: TGTGCCAGCAGCGTAGCTGGGGGGACTAGCGGGAGTACTTCCTACAATGAGCAGTTCTTC. This sequence encodes CASSVAGGTSGSTSYNEQFF. This sequence joins TRBV9 and TRBJ2-1, with 14 positions matching TRBD2. The CDR3 consists of 20 residues. With 0 bases clipped from V and 1 base from J, the junction kept 9 bases outside the gene matches. From germline, CDR1 is SGDLS and CDR2 YYNGEE.

This clonotype came up many times. The chain is built from TRBV5-6 and TRBJ2-3; 13 bases match TRBD2. With V trimmed by 4 bases and J by 5 bases, 1 base remained unmatched. This CDR3 has 14 residues. Germline-derived CDR1 and CDR2 are SGHDT and YYEEEE. As DNA, the CDR3 is TGTGCCAGCAGCCGGACTAGCGGGAGAGATACGCAGTATTTT. Its translation: CASSRTSGRDTQYF.